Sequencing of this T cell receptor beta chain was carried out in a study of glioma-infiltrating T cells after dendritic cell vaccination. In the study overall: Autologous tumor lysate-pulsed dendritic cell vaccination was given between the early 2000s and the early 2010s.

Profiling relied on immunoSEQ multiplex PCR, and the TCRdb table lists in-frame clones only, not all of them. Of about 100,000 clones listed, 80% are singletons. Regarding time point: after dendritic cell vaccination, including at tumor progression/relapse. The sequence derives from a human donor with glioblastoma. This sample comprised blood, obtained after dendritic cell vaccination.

The CDR3 is CAWSVLGGRNSPLHF. DNA for the CDR3: TGTGCCTGGAGTGTGCTAGGGGGTCGAAATTCACCCCTCCACTTT. This chain joins TRBV30 and TRBJ1-6, with a tentative D call TRBD1 (6 bases). Germline values: CDR1 GTSNPN, CDR2 SVGIG (reference sequence). The CDR3 sequence is 15 residues long. Trimming took 0 bases from V and 7 from J, leaving 13 bases between them.